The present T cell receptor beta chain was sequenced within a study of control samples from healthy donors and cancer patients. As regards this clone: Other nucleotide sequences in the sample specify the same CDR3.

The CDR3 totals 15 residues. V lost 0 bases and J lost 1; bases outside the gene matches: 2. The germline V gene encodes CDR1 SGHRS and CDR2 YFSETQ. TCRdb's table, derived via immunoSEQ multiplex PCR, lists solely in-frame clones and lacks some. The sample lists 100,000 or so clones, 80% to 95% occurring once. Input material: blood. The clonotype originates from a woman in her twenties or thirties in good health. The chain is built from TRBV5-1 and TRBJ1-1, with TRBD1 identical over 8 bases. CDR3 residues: CASSLGQGRNTEAFF. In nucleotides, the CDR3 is TGCGCCAGCAGCTTGGGACAGGGGAGGAACACTGAAGCTTTCTTT.